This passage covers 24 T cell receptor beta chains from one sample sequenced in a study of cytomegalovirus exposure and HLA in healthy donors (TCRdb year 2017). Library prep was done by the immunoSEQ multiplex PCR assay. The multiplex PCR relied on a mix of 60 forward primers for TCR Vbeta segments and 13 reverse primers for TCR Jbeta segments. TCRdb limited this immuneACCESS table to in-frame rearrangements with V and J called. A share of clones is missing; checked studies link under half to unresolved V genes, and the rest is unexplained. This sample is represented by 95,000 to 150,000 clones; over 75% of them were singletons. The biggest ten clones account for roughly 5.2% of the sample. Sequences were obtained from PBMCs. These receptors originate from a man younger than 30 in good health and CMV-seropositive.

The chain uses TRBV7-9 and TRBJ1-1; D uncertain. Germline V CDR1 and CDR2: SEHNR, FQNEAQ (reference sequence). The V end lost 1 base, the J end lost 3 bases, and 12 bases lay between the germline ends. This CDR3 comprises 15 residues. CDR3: CASSLERGRDTEAFF. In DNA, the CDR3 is TGTGCCAGCAGCTTAGAGCGGGGTCGAGACACTGAAGCTTTCTTT.

CDR3 DNA: TGTGCCAGTAGTCTACCGACAGGGGCCACAATATATTTT. Translating it yields CASSLPTGATIYF. The chain recombines TRBV19 with TRBJ1-3, with 8 bases matching TRBD1. CDR3 length equals 13 residues. J gave up 13 bases and V 5 bases, and 10 bases lay outside the gene matches. Germline CDR1 LNHDA, CDR2 SQIVND (reference sequence).

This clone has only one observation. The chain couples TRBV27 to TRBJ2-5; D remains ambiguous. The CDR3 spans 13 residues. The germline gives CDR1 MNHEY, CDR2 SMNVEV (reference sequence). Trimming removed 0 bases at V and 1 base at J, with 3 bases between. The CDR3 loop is CASSLSAQETQYF. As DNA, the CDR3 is TGTGCCAGCAGTTTATCGGCCCAAGAGACCCAGTACTTC.

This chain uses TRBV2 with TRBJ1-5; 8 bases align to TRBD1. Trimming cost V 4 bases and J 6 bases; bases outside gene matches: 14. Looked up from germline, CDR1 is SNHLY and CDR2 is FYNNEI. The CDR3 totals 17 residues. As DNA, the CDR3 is TGTGCCAGCAGTGTTTCCCGGACAGGGTACACTTCTCAGCCCCAGCATTTT. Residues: CASSVSRTGYTSQPQHF. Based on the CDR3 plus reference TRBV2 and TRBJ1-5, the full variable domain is EPEVTQTPSHQVTQMGQEVILRCVPISNHLYFYWYRQILGQKVEFLVSFYNNEISEKSEIFDDQFSVERPDGSNFTLKIRSTKLEDSAMYFCASSVSRTGYTSQPQHFGDGTRLSIL.

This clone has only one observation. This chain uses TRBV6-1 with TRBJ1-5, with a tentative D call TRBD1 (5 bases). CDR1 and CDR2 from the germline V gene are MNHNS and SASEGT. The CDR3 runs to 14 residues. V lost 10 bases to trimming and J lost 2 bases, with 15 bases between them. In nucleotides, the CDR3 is TGTGCCATCCGGGACGGGAGGGGCAATCAGCCCCAGCATTTT. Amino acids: CAIRDGRGNQPQHF.

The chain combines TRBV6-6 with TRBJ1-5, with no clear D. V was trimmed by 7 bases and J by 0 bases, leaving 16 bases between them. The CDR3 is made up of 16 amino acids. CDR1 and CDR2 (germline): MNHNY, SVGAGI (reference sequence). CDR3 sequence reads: CASTPLNKPSNQPQHF. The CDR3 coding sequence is TGTGCCAGCACCCCATTAAACAAACCTAGCAATCAGCCCCAGCATTTT.

In DNA form, the CDR3 reads TGCGCCAGCAATCCGGACAGCCTTGGCGAGCAGTACTTC. As protein: CASNPDSLGEQYF. The chain uses TRBV5-1 and TRBJ2-5, with D possibly TRBD1 on 6 matching bases. The J call is uncertain, as TRBJ2-7 better fits the DNA end. The CDR3 is made up of 13 amino acids. Germline V gene sequence: CDR1 SGHRS, CDR2 YFSETQ.

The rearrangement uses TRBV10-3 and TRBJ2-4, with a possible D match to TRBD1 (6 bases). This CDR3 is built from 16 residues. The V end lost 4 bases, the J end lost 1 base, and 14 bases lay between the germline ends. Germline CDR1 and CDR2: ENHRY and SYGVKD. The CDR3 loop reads CAISAHRERAKNIQYF. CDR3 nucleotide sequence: TGTGCCATCAGTGCCCACAGGGAGAGGGCCAAAAACATTCAGTACTTC.

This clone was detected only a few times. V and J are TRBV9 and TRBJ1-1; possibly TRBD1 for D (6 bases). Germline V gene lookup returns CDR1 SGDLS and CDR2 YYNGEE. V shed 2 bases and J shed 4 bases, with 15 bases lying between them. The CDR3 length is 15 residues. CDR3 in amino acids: CASSVSGGGFTEAFF. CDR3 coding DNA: TGTGCCAGCAGCGTTAGTGGGGGGGGCTTCACTGAAGCTTTCTTT. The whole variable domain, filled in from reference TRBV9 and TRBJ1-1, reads DSGVTQTPKHLITATGQRVTLRCSPRSGDLSVYWYQQSLDQGLQFLIQYYNGEERAKGNILERFSAQQFPDLHSELNLSSLELGDSALYFCASSVSGGGFTEAFFGQGTRLTVV.

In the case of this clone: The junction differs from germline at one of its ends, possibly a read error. CDR3 protein: CASSLNRRGGYSGANGLTF. The CDR3 DNA reads TGTGCCAGCAGCTTGAATCGTAGGGGGGGCTATAGTGGGGCCAACGGCCTGACTTTC. The chain recombines TRBV5-6 with TRBJ2-6, with a tentative D call TRBD2 (7 bases). The CDR3 is 19 residues long. From germline, CDR1 is SGHDT and CDR2 YYEEEE.

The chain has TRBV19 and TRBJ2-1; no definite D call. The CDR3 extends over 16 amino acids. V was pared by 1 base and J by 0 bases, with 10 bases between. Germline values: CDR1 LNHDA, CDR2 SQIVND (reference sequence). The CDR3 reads CASSIVGESSYNEQFF. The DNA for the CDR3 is TGTGCCAGTAGTATAGTAGGAGAGAGCTCCTACAATGAGCAGTTCTTC.

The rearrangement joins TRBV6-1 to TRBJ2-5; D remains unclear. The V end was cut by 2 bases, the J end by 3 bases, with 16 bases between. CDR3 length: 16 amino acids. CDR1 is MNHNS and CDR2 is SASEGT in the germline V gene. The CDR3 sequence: CASSESAAESEETQYF. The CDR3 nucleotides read TGTGCCAGCAGTGAAAGTGCAGCAGAGAGCGAAGAGACCCAGTACTTC.

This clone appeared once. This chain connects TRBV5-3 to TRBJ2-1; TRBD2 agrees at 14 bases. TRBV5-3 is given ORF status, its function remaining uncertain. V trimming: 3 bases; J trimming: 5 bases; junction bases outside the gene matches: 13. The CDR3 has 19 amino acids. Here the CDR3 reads CARSSPTRTSGGTHNEQFF. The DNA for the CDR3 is TGTGCCAGAAGCTCCCCGACTCGGACTAGCGGGGGGACCCACAATGAGCAGTTCTTC.

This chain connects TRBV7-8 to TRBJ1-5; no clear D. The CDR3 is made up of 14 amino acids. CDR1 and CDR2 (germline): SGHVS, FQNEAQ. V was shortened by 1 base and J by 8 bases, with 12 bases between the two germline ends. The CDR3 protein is CASSLDRGTEPQHF. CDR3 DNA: TGTGCCAGCAGCTTAGACCGGGGTACGGAGCCCCAGCATTTT.

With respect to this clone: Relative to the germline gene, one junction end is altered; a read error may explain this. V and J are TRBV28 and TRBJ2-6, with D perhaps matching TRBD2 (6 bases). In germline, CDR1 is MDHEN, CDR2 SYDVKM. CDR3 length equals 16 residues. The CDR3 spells CASSLGGGSGANGLTF. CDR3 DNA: TGTGCCAGCAGTTTGGGAGGAGGTTCCGGGGCCAACGGCCTGACTTTC. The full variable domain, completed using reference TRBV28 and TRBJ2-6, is DVKVTQSSRYLVKRTGEKVFLECVQDMDHENMFWYRQDPGLGLRLIYFSYDVKMKEKGDIPEGYSVSREKKERFSLILESASTNQTSMYLCASSLGGGSGANGLTFGAGSRLTVL.

The CDR3 sequence: CASSYRDSHAGELFF. The DNA for the CDR3 is TGTGCCAGCAGTTACCGCGACAGTCACGCCGGGGAGCTGTTTTTT. The chain is built from TRBV6-6 and TRBJ2-2, with D possibly being TRBD1 (5 bases). The V gene lost 2 bases and the J gene lost 6 bases, with 13 bases spanning the gap. Germline V gene sequence: CDR1 MNHNY, CDR2 SVGAGI (reference sequence). The CDR3 totals 15 residues.

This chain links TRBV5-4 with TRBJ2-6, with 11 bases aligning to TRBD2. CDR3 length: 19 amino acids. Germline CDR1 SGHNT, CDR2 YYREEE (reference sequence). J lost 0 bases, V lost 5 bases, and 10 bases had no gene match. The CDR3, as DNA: TGTGCCAGCAGGAGAGGTAGCGGGGGGGGGAGCTCTGGGGCCAACGTCCTGACTTTC. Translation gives CASRRGSGGGSSGANVLTF.

The CDR3: CASSWGLAPTSQDTQYF. The CDR3 nucleotides read TGTGCCAGCAGCTGGGGACTAGCCCCTACGTCACAAGATACGCAGTATTTT. This sequence joins TRBV5-6 and TRBJ2-3, with 9 bases that match TRBD2. The ends lost 3 bases at V and 5 bases at J; junction bases unmatched: 13. CDR1 is SGHDT and CDR2 is YYEEEE in the germline V gene. CDR3 length equals 17 residues.

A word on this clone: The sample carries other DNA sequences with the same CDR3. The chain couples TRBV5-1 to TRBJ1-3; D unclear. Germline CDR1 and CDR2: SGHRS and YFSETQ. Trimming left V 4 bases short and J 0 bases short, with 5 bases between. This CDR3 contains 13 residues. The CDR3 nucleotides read TGCGCCAGCAGCCCCTCCTCTGGAAACACCATATATTTT. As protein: CASSPSSGNTIYF.

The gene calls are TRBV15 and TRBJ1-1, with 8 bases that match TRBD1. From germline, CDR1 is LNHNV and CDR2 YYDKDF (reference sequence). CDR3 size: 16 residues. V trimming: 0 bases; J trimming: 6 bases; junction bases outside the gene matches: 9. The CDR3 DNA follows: TGTGCCACCAGCAGAGATCGGACAGGGACTGGGGCTGAAGCTTTCTTT. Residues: CATSRDRTGTGAEAFF.

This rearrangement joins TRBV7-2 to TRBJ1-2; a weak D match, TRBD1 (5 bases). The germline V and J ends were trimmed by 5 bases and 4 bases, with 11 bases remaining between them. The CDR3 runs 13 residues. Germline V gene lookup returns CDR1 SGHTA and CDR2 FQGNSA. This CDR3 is CASSPPGGYGYTF. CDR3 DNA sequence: TGTGCCAGCAGCCCCCCCGGGGGCTATGGCTACACCTTC.

This chain's CDR3 is CASRTSGRVYEQYF. Written as DNA, the CDR3 is TGTGCCAGCAGAACTAGCGGGAGAGTATACGAGCAGTACTTC. The chain has TRBV5-6 and TRBJ2-7; TRBD2 aligns across 11 bases. In germline, CDR1 is SGHDT, CDR2 YYEEEE. This CDR3 has 14 amino acids. V was clipped by 5 bases and J by 4 bases; unmatched bases: 5.

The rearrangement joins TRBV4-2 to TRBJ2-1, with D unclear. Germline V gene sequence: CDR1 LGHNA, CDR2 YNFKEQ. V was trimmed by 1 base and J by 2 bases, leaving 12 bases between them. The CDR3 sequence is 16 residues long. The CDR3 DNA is TGTGCCAGCAGCCAAGGTCTGTATCCGGCCTACAATGAGCAGTTCTTC. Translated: CASSQGLYPAYNEQFF.

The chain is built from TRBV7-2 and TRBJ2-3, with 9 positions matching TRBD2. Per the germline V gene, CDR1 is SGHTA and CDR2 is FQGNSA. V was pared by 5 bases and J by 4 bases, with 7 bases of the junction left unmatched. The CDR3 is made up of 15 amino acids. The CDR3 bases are TGTGCCAGCAGCCTTAGGCGGGGGGGCGCAGATACGCAGTATTTT. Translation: CASSLRRGGADTQYF.